This is a list of T cell receptor beta chains from one sample in a study of T-cell reconstitution after alpha-beta-depleted transplantation in children. TCRdb used MiXCR to reprocess the PCR reads, holding one entry per CDR3 protein. Here the sample spans 200,000 or so distinct CDR3 sequences, about 7% being singletons. The specimen was PBMCs, collected before TCRalphabeta/CD19-depleted stem cell transplant. The receptor set was obtained from a boy under 10 years old with acute lymphoblastic leukemia, due to receive a stem cell transplant. The CDR3 runs from the conserved cysteine through the conserved F or W. The D gene is left open where the match is weak. Expanded clones get a size class; other rows say once, few or many, or leave the size out.

d_call: .
j_call: TRBJ2-3
v_call: TRBV7-9
clone_size: many
cdr3_aa: CASSSRRGIDTQYF
cdr3_nt: TGTGCCAGCAGCTCCCGTCGGGGGATAGATACGCAGTATTTT

d_call: .
j_call: TRBJ2-1
v_call: TRBV7-2
clone_size: many
cdr3_aa: CASSLAVRGRDEQFF
cdr3_nt: TGTGCCAGCAGCTTAGCGGTCAGGGGTAGGGATGAGCAGTTCTTC

d_call: .
j_call: TRBJ2-3
v_call: TRBV12-3/TRBV12-4
clone_size: many
cdr3_aa: CASSSRASRDTQYF
cdr3_nt: TGTGCCAGCAGTTCCAGAGCGAGTCGAGATACGCAGTATTTT

d_call: .
j_call: TRBJ1-1
v_call: TRBV20-1
clone_size: few
cdr3_aa: CSARAGGGRTEAFF
cdr3_nt: TGCAGTGCTAGAGCTGGGGGAGGTAGAACTGAAGCTTTCTTT

d_call: .
j_call: TRBJ1-5
v_call: TRBV10-3
clone_size: many
cdr3_aa: CAIGVRGGNQPQHF
cdr3_nt: TGTGCCATCGGGGTTCGGGGAGGAAATCAGCCCCAGCATTTT

d_call: TRBD2
j_call: TRBJ2-2
v_call: TRBV4-2
clone_size: many
cdr3_aa: CASSQEGLAEYTGELFF
cdr3_nt: TGTGCCAGCAGCCAGGAAGGACTAGCGGAGTACACCGGGGAGCTGTTTTTT

d_call: .
j_call: TRBJ2-5
v_call: TRBV4-3
clone_size: .
cdr3_aa: CASSQRLDDGTQYF
cdr3_nt: TGCGCCAGCAGCCAAAGACTAGACGATGGGACCCAGTACTTC

d_call: .
j_call: TRBJ2-1
v_call: TRBV28
clone_size: .
cdr3_aa: CASQPGGTISYNEQFF
cdr3_nt: TGTGCCAGCCAACCGGGCGGGACGATATCCTACAATGAGCAGTTCTTC

d_call: .
j_call: TRBJ2-7
v_call: TRBV20-1
clone_size: many
cdr3_aa: CSASDTFSYEQYF
cdr3_nt: TGCAGTGCCTCCGACACCTTCTCCTACGAGCAGTACTTC

d_call: .
j_call: TRBJ1-3
v_call: TRBV7-2
clone_size: many
cdr3_aa: CASSILGRRNSGNTIYF
cdr3_nt: TGTGCCAGCAGCATATTGGGACGGCGAAACTCTGGAAACACCATATATTTT

d_call: .
j_call: TRBJ2-1
v_call: TRBV4-2
clone_size: many
cdr3_aa: CASSPDWDPSANEQFF
cdr3_nt: TGTGCCAGCAGCCCGGACTGGGACCCCTCCGCCAATGAGCAGTTCTTC

d_call: .
j_call: TRBJ1-4
v_call: TRBV15
clone_size: many
cdr3_aa: CATSRTSANEKLFF
cdr3_nt: TGTGCCACCAGCAGAACTTCGGCTAATGAAAAACTGTTTTTT

d_call: .
j_call: TRBJ2-6
v_call: TRBV9
clone_size: many
cdr3_aa: CASSSSSSGANVLTF
cdr3_nt: TGTGCCAGCAGCTCCTCTAGTTCTGGGGCCAACGTCCTGACTTTC

d_call: .
j_call: TRBJ1-3
v_call: TRBV20-1
clone_size: many
cdr3_aa: CSPRGSPGNTIYF
cdr3_nt: TGCAGTCCCCGGGGGAGCCCCGGAAACACCATATATTTT

d_call: .
j_call: TRBJ2-2
v_call: TRBV29-1
clone_size: many
cdr3_aa: CSVEDLARDTGELFF
cdr3_nt: TGCAGCGTTGAAGATCTGGCGAGGGACACCGGGGAGCTGTTTTTT

d_call: .
j_call: TRBJ2-1
v_call: TRBV9
clone_size: many
cdr3_aa: CASSGYLPGEQFF
cdr3_nt: TGTGCCAGCAGCGGTTACCTCCCGGGGGAGCAGTTCTTC

d_call: .
j_call: TRBJ2-7
v_call: TRBV29-1
clone_size: many
cdr3_aa: CSVEDQEEGLNEQYF
cdr3_nt: TGCAGCGTTGAAGATCAAGAAGAGGGATTGAACGAGCAGTACTTC

d_call: .
j_call: TRBJ2-7
v_call: TRBV27
clone_size: many
cdr3_aa: CASSWGSSYEQYF
cdr3_nt: TGTGCCAGCAGTTGGGGCAGCTCCTACGAGCAGTACTTC

d_call: TRBD1
j_call: TRBJ2-7
v_call: TRBV28
clone_size: many
cdr3_aa: CASRTGFAYEQYF
cdr3_nt: TGTGCCAGCCGGACAGGGTTCGCCTACGAGCAGTACTTC

d_call: .
j_call: TRBJ2-1
v_call: TRBV9
clone_size: many
cdr3_aa: CASSVFQVSYNEQFF
cdr3_nt: TGTGCCAGCAGCGTGTTTCAGGTATCCTACAATGAGCAGTTCTTC

d_call: .
j_call: TRBJ2-3
v_call: TRBV7-6
clone_size: many
cdr3_aa: CASSSNRDTQYF
cdr3_nt: TGTGCCAGCAGCTCCAATAGGGATACGCAGTATTTT

d_call: .
j_call: TRBJ2-2
v_call: TRBV10-3
clone_size: many
cdr3_aa: CAIRGHSDTGELFF
cdr3_nt: TGTGCCATCAGGGGACATTCTGACACCGGGGAGCTGTTTTTT

d_call: TRBD2
j_call: TRBJ2-3
v_call: TRBV20-1
clone_size: many
cdr3_aa: CSATGLAGQSSDTQYF
cdr3_nt: TGCAGTGCCACCGGACTAGCGGGGCAGTCTTCAGATACGCAGTATTTT

d_call: TRBD1
j_call: TRBJ2-5
v_call: TRBV5-8
clone_size: many
cdr3_aa: CASTPGQSGWAQYF
cdr3_nt: TGTGCCAGCACCCCGGGACAGTCTGGGTGGGCCCAGTACTTC

d_call: .
j_call: TRBJ2-7
v_call: TRBV5-1
clone_size: .
cdr3_aa: CASSLLLGGYEQYF
cdr3_nt: TGCGCCAGCAGCTTGCTCCTAGGAGGATACGAGCAGTACTTC

d_call: .
j_call: TRBJ1-4
v_call: TRBV15
clone_size: many
cdr3_aa: CATSVGVNEKLFF
cdr3_nt: TGTGCCACCAGCGTCGGGGTGAATGAAAAACTGTTTTTT

d_call: .
j_call: TRBJ1-3
v_call: TRBV11-2
clone_size: .
cdr3_aa: CASSLDAGGNTIYF
cdr3_nt: TGTGCCAGCAGCTTAGATGCCGGGGGTAACACCATATATTTT

d_call: .
j_call: TRBJ1-1
v_call: TRBV10-3
clone_size: many
cdr3_aa: CAISESSLQILGTEAFF
cdr3_nt: TGTGCCATCAGTGAGTCGTCGCTTCAGATCTTGGGCACTGAAGCTTTCTTT

d_call: TRBD1
j_call: TRBJ2-3
v_call: TRBV12-3/TRBV12-4
clone_size: many
cdr3_aa: CASKPGQDKDTQYF
cdr3_nt: TGTGCCAGCAAACCGGGACAGGATAAAGATACGCAGTATTTT

d_call: .
j_call: TRBJ2-2
v_call: TRBV7-2
clone_size: many
cdr3_aa: CASSFLVTNTGELFF
cdr3_nt: TGTGCCAGCAGCTTTCTAGTAACGAACACCGGGGAGCTGTTTTTT

d_call: .
j_call: TRBJ1-3
v_call: TRBV2
clone_size: few
cdr3_aa: CASSEALGSGNTIYF
cdr3_nt: TGTGCCAGCAGTGAAGCGCTAGGGTCTGGAAACACCATATATTTT

d_call: TRBD2
j_call: TRBJ2-3
v_call: TRBV28
clone_size: many
cdr3_aa: CASSSSGAEGDTQYF
cdr3_nt: TGTGCCAGCAGTTCTAGCGGGGCCGAGGGAGATACGCAGTATTTT

d_call: TRBD1
j_call: TRBJ1-1
v_call: TRBV25-1
clone_size: many
cdr3_aa: CASSERQGINTEAFF
cdr3_nt: TGTGCCAGCAGTGAGCGACAGGGAATAAACACTGAAGCTTTCTTT

d_call: .
j_call: TRBJ2-7
v_call: TRBV28
clone_size: .
cdr3_aa: CASFNRGYSYEQYF
cdr3_nt: TGTGCCAGCTTTAACCGGGGGTACTCCTACGAGCAGTACTTC

d_call: .
j_call: TRBJ2-7
v_call: TRBV18
clone_size: few
cdr3_aa: CASSPSSGGANSYEQYF
cdr3_nt: TGTGCCAGCTCACCATCGAGTGGCGGGGCCAACTCCTACGAGCAGTACTTC

d_call: .
j_call: TRBJ1-1
v_call: TRBV28
clone_size: many
cdr3_aa: CASSPRTESEAFF
cdr3_nt: TGTGCCAGCAGCCCCCGGACGGAAAGTGAAGCTTTCTTT

d_call: TRBD1
j_call: TRBJ2-5
v_call: TRBV28
clone_size: many
cdr3_aa: CASHNTGVETQYF
cdr3_nt: TGTGCCAGCCACAATACAGGGGTAGAGACCCAGTACTTC

d_call: .
j_call: TRBJ2-1
v_call: TRBV7-9
clone_size: many
cdr3_aa: CASVPSDGNEQFF
cdr3_nt: TGTGCCAGCGTTCCTAGCGATGGGAATGAGCAGTTCTTC

d_call: .
j_call: TRBJ1-4
v_call: TRBV29-1
clone_size: few
cdr3_aa: CSVEEWSGVREKLFF
cdr3_nt: TGCAGCGTTGAAGAATGGTCAGGGGTGAGGGAAAAACTGTTTTTT

d_call: .
j_call: TRBJ2-3
v_call: TRBV29-1
clone_size: many
cdr3_aa: CSAYGGGTDTQYF
cdr3_nt: TGCAGCGCCTATGGGGGTGGCACAGATACGCAGTATTTT

d_call: .
j_call: TRBJ2-4
v_call: TRBV25-1
clone_size: many
cdr3_aa: CATSEAEAKNIQYF
cdr3_nt: TGTGCCACCTCCGAGGCAGAAGCCAAAAACATTCAGTACTTC

d_call: .
j_call: TRBJ1-1
v_call: TRBV20-1
clone_size: many
cdr3_aa: CSARDPSREMAEAFF
cdr3_nt: TGCAGTGCTAGAGATCCTTCCAGGGAGATGGCTGAAGCTTTCTTT

d_call: TRBD2
j_call: TRBJ2-5
v_call: TRBV5-1
clone_size: .
cdr3_aa: CASSLVSGAQETQYF
cdr3_nt: TGCGCCAGCAGCTTGGTTAGCGGGGCCCAAGAGACCCAGTACTTC

d_call: .
j_call: TRBJ2-1
v_call: TRBV29-1
clone_size: many
cdr3_aa: CSVGGVNEQFF
cdr3_nt: TGCAGCGTTGGGGGCGTAAATGAGCAGTTCTTC

d_call: .
j_call: TRBJ2-7
v_call: TRBV20-1
clone_size: many
cdr3_aa: CSARDLLYEQYF
cdr3_nt: TGCAGTGCTAGGGACTTACTCTACGAGCAGTACTTC

d_call: .
j_call: TRBJ2-7
v_call: TRBV5-1
clone_size: many
cdr3_aa: CASSWDRTYEQYF
cdr3_nt: TGCGCCAGCAGCTGGGACCGAACCTACGAGCAGTACTTC

d_call: .
j_call: TRBJ2-7
v_call: TRBV5-6
clone_size: few
cdr3_aa: CASRGGVGDEQYF
cdr3_nt: TGTGCCAGCAGGGGCGGGGTAGGGGACGAGCAGTACTTC

d_call: .
j_call: TRBJ1-2
v_call: TRBV7-9
clone_size: few
cdr3_aa: CASTTTGSYGYTF
cdr3_nt: TGTGCCAGCACCACGACAGGCTCCTATGGCTACACCTTC

d_call: .
j_call: TRBJ2-1
v_call: TRBV2
clone_size: many
cdr3_aa: CASSEAGEQFF
cdr3_nt: TGTGCCAGCAGTGAGGCGGGTGAGCAGTTCTTC

d_call: .
j_call: TRBJ2-3
v_call: TRBV20-1
clone_size: few
cdr3_aa: CSARRGRLATQDTQYF
cdr3_nt: TGCAGTGCTAGGAGGGGGAGGCTAGCGACACAGGATACGCAGTATTTT

d_call: .
j_call: TRBJ1-2
v_call: TRBV5-1
clone_size: many
cdr3_aa: CASSWRETSYGYTF
cdr3_nt: TGCGCCAGCAGCTGGAGGGAGACGAGCTATGGCTACACCTTC

d_call: .
j_call: TRBJ2-7
v_call: TRBV25-1
clone_size: many
cdr3_aa: CASSELGGGSSYEQYF
cdr3_nt: TGTGCCAGCAGTGAATTGGGTGGGGGAAGCTCCTACGAGCAGTACTTC

d_call: .
j_call: TRBJ2-5
v_call: TRBV6-2/TRBV6-3
clone_size: many
cdr3_aa: CASSPSGQSDQETQYF
cdr3_nt: TGTGCCAGCAGCCCCTCTGGACAGAGTGATCAAGAGACCCAGTACTTC

d_call: TRBD1
j_call: TRBJ1-1
v_call: TRBV28
clone_size: many
cdr3_aa: CASENRGMNTEAFF
cdr3_nt: TGTGCCAGCGAAAACAGGGGCATGAACACTGAAGCTTTCTTT

d_call: TRBD2
j_call: TRBJ2-7
v_call: TRBV7-2
clone_size: many
cdr3_aa: CASSLRGGAPYEQYF
cdr3_nt: TGTGCCAGCAGCTTACGCGGGGGGGCCCCTTACGAGCAGTACTTC

d_call: .
j_call: TRBJ1-5
v_call: TRBV6-1
clone_size: .
cdr3_aa: CASSEAGGNNQPQHF
cdr3_nt: TGTGCCAGCAGTGAAGCAGGGGGGAACAATCAGCCCCAGCATTTT

d_call: .
j_call: TRBJ2-3
v_call: TRBV15
clone_size: many
cdr3_aa: CATRSGQNTDTQYF
cdr3_nt: TGTGCCACCAGATCCGGACAGAACACAGATACGCAGTATTTT

d_call: .
j_call: TRBJ2-1
v_call: TRBV6-1
clone_size: few
cdr3_aa: CANARDFEGNEQFF
cdr3_nt: TGTGCCAACGCCCGGGATTTTGAGGGTAATGAGCAGTTCTTC